The 2 T cell receptor beta chains listed next were all sequenced from one sample in a study of OX40 agonist ivuxolimab in advanced cancers. TCRdb keeps only in-frame clones here, not all; method: immunoSEQ multiplex PCR. The sample carries 72,000 or so clones, about 80% recorded once. Material: CD4+ or CD8+ T cells sorted from blood, obtained in a trial of the OX40 agonist ivuxolimab. The receptors originated from an adult with an advanced solid tumor such as melanoma, head and neck, liver or kidney cancer.

The chain links TRBV11-2 to TRBJ1-1; 9 bases fit TRBD1. CDR3 size: 14 residues. CDR1 is SGHAT, CDR2 FQNNGV, per germline. V was pared by 1 base and J by 8 bases, with 5 bases of the junction left unmatched. In nucleotides, the CDR3 is TGTGCCAGCAGCTTAGTCCCGACAGGGGGGGAAGCTTTCTTT. Encoded protein: CASSLVPTGGEAFF.

In DNA form, the CDR3 reads TGTGCCAGCAGTGTACTAGCGGGGGGGCCGAGGAATGAGCAGTTCTTC. Its protein is CASSVLAGGPRNEQFF. V gene TRBV11-2 combines with J gene TRBJ2-1; 13 bases fit TRBD2. Germline lookup yields CDR1 SGHAT and CDR2 FQNNGV. The V segment lost 6 bases and the J segment 7 bases; nucleotides outside the gene matches: 9. The CDR3 is made up of 16 amino acids.